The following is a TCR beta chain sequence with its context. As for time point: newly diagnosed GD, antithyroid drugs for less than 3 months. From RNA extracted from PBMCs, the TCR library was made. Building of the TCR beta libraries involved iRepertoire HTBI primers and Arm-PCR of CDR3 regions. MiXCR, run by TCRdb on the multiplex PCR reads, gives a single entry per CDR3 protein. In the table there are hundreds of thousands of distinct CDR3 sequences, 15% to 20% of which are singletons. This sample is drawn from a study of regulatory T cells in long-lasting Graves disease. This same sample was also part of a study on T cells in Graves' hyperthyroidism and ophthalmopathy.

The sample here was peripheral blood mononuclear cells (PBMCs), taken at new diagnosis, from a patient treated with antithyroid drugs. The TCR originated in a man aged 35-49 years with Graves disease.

Here the CDR3 DNA reads TGTGCCATCAAATTTGACCAGGGGCCCGTGACTGAAGCTTTCTTT. Translation: CAIKFDQGPVTEAFF. The V and J genes are TRBV10-3 and TRBJ1-1, with D perhaps matching TRBD1 (6 bases). In germline, CDR1 is ENHRY, CDR2 SYGVKD. V lost 7 bases and J 5 bases, leaving 20 bases between the germline ends. CDR3 length equals 15 residues.